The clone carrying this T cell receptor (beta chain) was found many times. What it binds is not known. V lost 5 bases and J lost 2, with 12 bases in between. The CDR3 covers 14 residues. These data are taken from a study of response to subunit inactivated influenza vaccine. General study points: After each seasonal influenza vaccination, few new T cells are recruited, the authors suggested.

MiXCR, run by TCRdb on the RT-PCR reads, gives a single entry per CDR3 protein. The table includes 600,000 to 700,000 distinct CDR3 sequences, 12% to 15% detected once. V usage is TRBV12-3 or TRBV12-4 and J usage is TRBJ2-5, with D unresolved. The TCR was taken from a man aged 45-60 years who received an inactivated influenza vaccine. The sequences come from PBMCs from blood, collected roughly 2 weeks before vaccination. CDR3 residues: CASSPLHSQETQYF. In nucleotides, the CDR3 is TGTGCCAGCAGTCCCCTCCACAGTCAAGAGACCCAGTACTTC.